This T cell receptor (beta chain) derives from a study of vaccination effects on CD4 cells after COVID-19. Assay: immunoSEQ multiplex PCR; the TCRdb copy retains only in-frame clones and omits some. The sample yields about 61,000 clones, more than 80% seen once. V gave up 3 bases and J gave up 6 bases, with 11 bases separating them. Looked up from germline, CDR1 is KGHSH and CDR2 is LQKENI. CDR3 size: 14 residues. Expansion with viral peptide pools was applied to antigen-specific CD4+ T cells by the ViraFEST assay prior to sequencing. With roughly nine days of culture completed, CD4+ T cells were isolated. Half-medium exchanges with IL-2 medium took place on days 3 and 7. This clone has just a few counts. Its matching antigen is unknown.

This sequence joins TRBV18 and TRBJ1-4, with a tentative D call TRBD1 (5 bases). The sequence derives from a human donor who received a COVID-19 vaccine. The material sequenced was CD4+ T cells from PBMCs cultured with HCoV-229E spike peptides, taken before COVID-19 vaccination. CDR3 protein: CASSPQGWDEKLFF. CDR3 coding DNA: TGTGCCAGCTCACCGCAGGGTTGGGATGAAAAACTGTTTTTT.